These 32 T cell receptor beta chains originate from one sample sequenced in a study of blood T cell repertoires in COVID-19. Profiled with immunoSEQ multiplex PCR; TCRdb holds only in-frame clones, not every one. The sample records hundreds of thousands of clones, roughly 89% being singletons. The sequencing sample was made of peripheral blood. All receptors come from a woman aged 40 to 49 with COVID-19, enrolled during active disease.

The chain couples TRBV5-1 to TRBJ2-5; TRBD1 is a possible D gene (7 bases). CDR1 and CDR2 (germline): SGHRS, YFSETQ. Trimming removed 4 bases at V and 2 bases at J, with 12 bases between. This CDR3 contains 14 residues. This CDR3 is CASSPTGTQETQYF. In nucleotides, the CDR3 is TGCGCCAGCAGCCCGACAGGGACTCAAGAGACCCAGTACTTC.

This clone was recorded a few times. The V call is TRBV4-1, the J call TRBJ2-7; 7 bases line up with TRBD2. The germline V gene has CDR1 MGHRA and CDR2 YSYEKL. V trimming: 2 bases; J trimming: 0 bases; junction bases outside the gene matches: 7. This CDR3 has 16 amino acids. CDR3 loop: CASSQKPLADSYEQYF. The CDR3 DNA reads as TGCGCCAGCAGCCAAAAGCCCCTAGCGGACTCCTACGAGCAGTACTTC.

This clone was seen a few times. V gene TRBV6-5 combines with J gene TRBJ2-1, with 7 bases aligning to TRBD1. The CDR3 contains 12 residues. Looked up from germline, CDR1 is MNHEY and CDR2 is SVGAGI. The junction had 2 bases not matched to a gene; V was cut back by 6 bases and J by 6 bases. The CDR3 region has the DNA TGTGCCAGCAGGAAGGGGGCCAATGAGCAGTTCTTC. It encodes CASRKGANEQFF.

The chain's CDR3 is CASSVTAMNTEAFF. CDR3 coding DNA: TGTGCCAGCAGCGTAACAGCTATGAACACTGAAGCTTTCTTT. V and J are TRBV9 and TRBJ1-1, with D hard to call. The CDR3 length is 14 residues. Germline CDR1 reads SGDLS; CDR2 reads YYNGEE. Trimming shortened V by 1 base and J by 0 bases, and 7 bases separated the two germline ends.

In its sample, this clone was seen once. This chain connects TRBV2 to TRBJ1-5; TRBD1 agrees at 9 bases. Germline lookup yields CDR1 SNHLY and CDR2 FYNNEI. This CDR3 has 14 residues. With 6 bases clipped from V and 7 bases from J, the junction kept 7 bases outside the gene matches. The CDR3 region has the DNA TGTGCCAGCAGGCCGGGACAGGGTTCACAGCCCCAGCATTTT. Its translation: CASRPGQGSQPQHF.

In this sample, this clone turned up once. The chain has TRBV30 and TRBJ2-3, with 11 bases identical to TRBD2. Unmatched junction bases numbered 17, after V lost 0 bases and J lost 3 bases. CDR3 length equals 20 residues. Per the germline V gene, CDR1 is GTSNPN and CDR2 is SVGIG (reference sequence). The DNA for the CDR3 is TGTGCCTGGAGTGTATTCCAGTGGGTAGCGGGAGGGAGAGAGACAGATACGCAGTATTTT. This gives the protein CAWSVFQWVAGGRETDTQYF.

This chain uses TRBV5-1 with TRBJ2-3; D perhaps matches TRBD1 (6 bases). From germline, CDR1 is SGHRS and CDR2 YFSETQ. Trimming shortened V by 4 bases and J by 2 bases, and 14 bases separated the two germline ends. The CDR3 is 15 amino acids. The CDR3 sequence: CASSRQGQNTDTQYF. The CDR3 nucleotides are TGCGCCAGCAGCCGGCAAGGACAGAACACAGATACGCAGTATTTT.

The chain recombines TRBV4-3 with TRBJ2-7; D is possibly TRBD1 (6 bases). This CDR3 spans 17 amino acids. V lost 4 bases to trimming and J lost 0 bases, with 19 bases between them. Germline V lookup: CDR1 LGHNA, CDR2 YSLEER. The CDR3 is CASSPDRGGFSSYEQYF. CDR3 coding DNA: TGCGCCAGCAGCCCGGACAGAGGGGGATTTAGCTCCTACGAGCAGTACTTC.

The V gene is TRBV30, the J gene TRBJ2-7; TRBD1 agrees at 10 bases. The CDR3 consists of 15 residues. The ends lost 2 bases at V and 4 bases at J; junction bases unmatched: 8. CDR1 GTSNPN and CDR2 SVGIG come from the germline V gene (reference sequence). DNA of the CDR3: TGTGCCTGGAGTCCGGCCGGGACAGGGGTGTACGAGCAGTACTTC. This sequence encodes CAWSPAGTGVYEQYF.

The rearrangement joins TRBV28 to TRBJ1-2, with D possibly TRBD1 on 6 matching bases. Germline V gene data show CDR1 as MDHEN and CDR2 as SYDVKM. This CDR3 has 17 amino acids. Trimming left V 1 base short and J 7 bases short, with 22 bases between. The CDR3 loop is CASSLYPVLRGAVGYTF. The CDR3, as DNA: TGTGCCAGCAGTTTATACCCCGTCCTCCGGGGGGCGGTTGGCTACACCTTC.

This chain connects TRBV2 to TRBJ2-6; D uncertain. Looked up from germline, CDR1 is SNHLY and CDR2 is FYNNEI. The V gene lost 5 bases and the J gene lost 1 base, with 6 bases spanning the gap. This CDR3 has 14 amino acids. CDR3 amino acids: CASSRSSGANVLTF. DNA of the CDR3: TGTGCCAGCAGTCGGTCTTCTGGGGCCAACGTCCTGACTTTC.

The V gene is TRBV7-2, the J gene TRBJ2-5, with TRBD1 as a possible D gene (6 bases). The CDR3 loop spans 16 amino acids. Germline loops: CDR1 SGHTA, CDR2 FQGNSA. V was cut by 0 bases and J by 4 bases, with 15 bases left in between. The CDR3 protein is CASSLALRDTRETQYF. Written as DNA, the CDR3 is TGTGCCAGCAGCTTAGCTTTAAGGGACACCCGAGAGACCCAGTACTTC. Drawing the rest from reference TRBV7-2 and TRBJ2-5, the complete variable domain is GAGVSQSPSNKVTEKGKDVELRCDPISGHTALYWYRQSLGQGLEFLIYFQGNSAPDKSGLPSDRFSAERTGGSVSTLTIQRTQQEDSAVYLCASSLALRDTRETQYFGPGTRLLVL.

The V gene is TRBV28, the J gene TRBJ2-7; D possibly corresponds to TRBD1 (6 bases). The ends were cut back, 8 bases at V and 3 bases at J, with 14 bases in the middle. CDR3 length: 13 amino acids. CDR1 is MDHEN and CDR2 is SYDVKM in the germline V gene. In nucleotides, the CDR3 is TGTGCCAGCGGACAGTCCTATATCTACGAGCAGTACTTC. Protein: CASGQSYIYEQYF.

This clone has more than one count but fewer than ten. For the CDR3, the DNA is TGTGCCAGCAGTTTATTTGCGGGGGGCCTAAGGGAGACCCAGTACTTC. Translated, it gives CASSLFAGGLRETQYF. The rearrangement uses TRBV27 and TRBJ2-5; 8 bases align to TRBD2. J gave up 5 bases and V 1 base, and 9 bases lay outside the gene matches. This CDR3 is 16 amino acids long. In germline, CDR1 is MNHEY, CDR2 SMNVEV (reference sequence).

The chain employs TRBV19 and TRBJ2-7; weak D call: TRBD1 (5 bases). The CDR3 loop spans 13 amino acids. V shed 3 bases and J shed 3 bases, with 9 bases lying between them. Looked up from germline, CDR1 is LNHDA and CDR2 is SQIVND (reference sequence). The CDR3 is CASSMRQNYEQYF. DNA of the CDR3: TGTGCCAGTAGTATGCGACAGAACTACGAGCAGTACTTC.

The chain carries TRBV11-2 and TRBJ2-3; the match to TRBD2 covers 10 bases. The junction had 7 bases not matched to a gene; V was cut back by 2 bases and J by 2 bases. This CDR3 spans 17 amino acids. Germline assignment: CDR1 SGHAT and CDR2 FQNNGV. CDR3 DNA sequence: TGTGCCAGCAGCTTATCCCTCCTAGCGGGGGCCACAGATACGCAGTATTTT. Its translation is CASSLSLLAGATDTQYF.

The CDR3 DNA sequence: TGTGCCAGCAGCCGGGACAGGGGGCGGATCACTGAAGCTTTCTTT. This sequence encodes CASSRDRGRITEAFF. The chain links TRBV5-6 to TRBJ1-1; 12 nucleotides align to TRBD1. The junction had 5 bases not matched to a gene; V was cut back by 4 bases and J by 4 bases. The CDR3 covers 15 residues. In germline, CDR1 is SGHDT, CDR2 YYEEEE.

V and J are TRBV24-1 and TRBJ1-4; D possibly corresponds to TRBD1 (6 bases). With 3 bases removed from V and 7 bases from J, the gap between germline ends came to 14 bases. CDR1 is KGHDR, CDR2 SFDVKD, per germline. The CDR3 runs 15 residues. CDR3 nucleotide sequence: TGTGCCACCAGTGATCCTACAGGGTCGGGTGAAAAACTGTTTTTT. Translation gives CATSDPTGSGEKLFF.

The CDR3 nucleotides are TGCGCCAGCAGCTTGCTCCGGGAGAACACCGGGGAGCTGTTTTTT. As protein: CASSLLRENTGELFF. The rearrangement joins TRBV5-1 to TRBJ2-2, with a weak D call TRBD2 (5 bases). Trimming stripped 1 base from V and 1 base from J, with 8 bases between. Germline values: CDR1 SGHRS, CDR2 YFSETQ. This CDR3 is 15 amino acids long. The variable domain in full, with the rest retrieved from reference TRBV5-1 and TRBJ2-2, is KAGVTQTPRYLIKTRGQQVTLSCSPISGHRSVSWYQQTPGQGLQFLFEYFSETQRNKGNFPGRFSGRQFSNSRSEMNVSTLELGDSALYLCASSLLRENTGELFFGEGSRLTVL.

This chain connects TRBV9 to TRBJ1-2; 9 nucleotides match TRBD1. This CDR3 comprises 15 residues. The trim removed 3 bases at V and 4 bases at J, leaving 7 bases unmatched. The germline CDR1 and CDR2 sequences are SGDLS and YYNGEE. The CDR3 nucleotides read TGTGCCAGCAGCGCCCGGACAGGGGAGGCCTATGGCTACACCTTC. It encodes CASSARTGEAYGYTF.

This chain connects TRBV11-1 to TRBJ2-7; 8 nucleotides agree with TRBD2. Germline trimming cut 5 bases from V and 2 bases from J; bases unmatched to any gene: 11. This CDR3 spans 16 amino acids. CDR1 and CDR2 (germline): SGHAT, FQDESV (reference sequence). DNA for the CDR3: TGTGCCAGCAGCCGGGGAGCGGGAGCCTGGGCCTACGAGCAGTACTTC. Residues: CASSRGAGAWAYEQYF.

This chain links TRBV21-1 with TRBJ2-6; TRBD1 reflects the table's D call only, with no check against the DNA. TRBV21-1 corresponds to a pseudogene. The CDR3 is made up of 18 amino acids. CDR3 amino acids: CASSKEGQGLAGANVLTF. CDR3 coding DNA: TGTGCCAGCAGCAAAGAGGGGCAGGGGTTAGCTGGGGCCAACGTCCTGACTTTC.

The chain is built from TRBV19 and TRBJ1-1; a possible D gene is TRBD1 (5 bases). Trimming pared 7 bases from V and 5 bases from J, leaving 14 bases between. Germline V gene lookup returns CDR1 LNHDA and CDR2 SQIVND (reference sequence). The CDR3 has 13 residues. The CDR3 loop reads CASTLGGRTEAFF. DNA of the CDR3: TGTGCCAGTACCCTGGGGGGGAGGACTGAAGCTTTCTTT.

This chain links TRBV6-2 or TRBV6-3 with TRBJ1-3; tentatively, D is TRBD1 (6 bases). Deletions cut 6 bases from V and 3 bases from J, with 15 bases between. Per germline, CDR1 MNHEY and CDR2 SVGEGT. CDR3 length equals 15 residues. For the CDR3, the DNA is TGTGCCAGCAGCGCGGGGGCGCGGAATGGAAACACCATATATTTT. It encodes CASSAGARNGNTIYF.

The chain joins TRBV6-5 to TRBJ2-6; no definite D call. CDR1 and CDR2 from the germline V gene are MNHEY and SVGAGI. The V gene lost 5 bases and the J gene lost 5 bases, with 7 bases spanning the gap. The CDR3 consists of 13 residues. Written as DNA, the CDR3 is TGTGCCAGCAGTCCTCGGTGGGCCAACGTCCTGACTTTC. It codes for CASSPRWANVLTF.

This clone appeared once. In nucleotides, the CDR3 is TGTGCCAGCTCACCACTCGACTCGGGGGTCGATTCACCCCTCCACTTT. Protein sequence: CASSPLDSGVDSPLHF. The V and J genes are TRBV18 and TRBJ1-6, with D maybe TRBD1 (5 bases). The germline V gene has CDR1 KGHSH and CDR2 LQKENI. The CDR3 spans 16 residues. The ends were cut back, 1 base at V and 8 bases at J, with 15 bases in the middle.

This clone turned up a few times. The rearrangement joins TRBV12-3 or TRBV12-4 to TRBJ1-2; D is undetermined. V lost 6 bases, J lost 0 bases, and 8 bases lay in between. This CDR3 comprises 13 residues. CDR3 in amino acids: CASSATTNYGYTF. For the CDR3, the DNA is TGTGCCAGCAGCGCCACAACTAACTATGGCTACACCTTC.

CDR3 loop: CASSTQGLVTEAFF. Written as DNA, the CDR3 is TGTGCCAGCAGCACCCAAGGACTAGTCACTGAAGCTTTCTTT. The chain combines TRBV7-2 with TRBJ1-1; no clear D gene. Germline assignment: CDR1 SGHTA and CDR2 FQGNSA. The CDR3 runs 14 residues. The V end was cut by 5 bases, the J end by 4 bases, with 14 bases between.

The chain joins TRBV5-1 to TRBJ2-5, with D maybe TRBD2 (5 bases). CDR3 length: 14 amino acids. V lost 0 bases and J lost 4, with 10 bases in between. Germline V lookup: CDR1 SGHRS, CDR2 YFSETQ. The chain's CDR3 is CASSLGLFLETQYF. The DNA of the CDR3 is TGCGCCAGCAGCTTGGGACTATTCCTAGAGACCCAGTACTTC.

V is TRBV7-9 and J is TRBJ1-2, with 7 bases matching TRBD1. With V trimmed by 5 bases and J by 7 bases, 13 bases remained unmatched. The CDR3 covers 15 residues. CDR1 is SEHNR and CDR2 is FQNEAQ in the germline V gene (reference sequence). CDR3 sequence (DNA): TGTGCCAGCAGCAAAGGGACGCTTCAGGGGGGTGGCTACACCTTC. Translating gives CASSKGTLQGGGYTF.

A note on this clone: Other DNA sequences in this specimen translate into the identical CDR3. The chain recombines TRBV20-1 with TRBJ2-1; 9 bases agree with TRBD2. The CDR3 runs 16 residues. The ends lost 3 bases at V and 1 base at J; junction bases unmatched: 7. The V gene's germline CDR1 is DFQATT and CDR2 SNEGSKA (reference sequence). CDR3 coding DNA: TGCAGTGCTAGTCTCCCAGCGGGGGGATCCTACAATGAGCAGTTCTTC. Amino acids: CSASLPAGGSYNEQFF.

The sample holds one count of this clone. The chain links TRBV10-3 to TRBJ2-7; D may be TRBD1 (5 bases). This CDR3 has 12 residues. Germline CDR1 and CDR2: ENHRY and SYGVKD. With 2 bases removed from V and 7 bases from J, the gap between germline ends came to 9 bases. This CDR3 reads CAISETGWEQYF. For the CDR3, the DNA is TGTGCCATCAGTGAGACAGGCTGGGAGCAGTACTTC.